This T cell receptor beta chain originates from a study of a mutant IDH1 vaccine in newly diagnosed glioma. Study at large: Treated patients had a mean age of 40.4 years and a sex split that was roughly 62% male and roughly 40% female. Patients arrived already treated with radiotherapy, temozolomide, or both, most having had both.

Method: immunoSEQ multiplex PCR; TCRdb's copy keeps in-frame clones and lacks some. Of 15,000 to 20,000 clones listed, nearly 97% were seen once; the top ten hold about 3.9%. Noted time point: baseline, week 1 (first vaccination visit). Treatment here: pre-vaccination baseline after standard-of-care therapy. Diagnosis in the donors showed new WHO grade 3 or 4 astrocytomas that were IDH1-mutant and ATRX-lost. Of note for this clone: What it recognizes is unknown.

Findings and caveats of the study: Apparently unrelated to pseudoprogression were changes in the top peripheral T cell clonotypes.

This receptor was obtained from a woman aged 18-30 years with glioma. Some clones in this sample may be carry-over from other donors' samples. Sequencing used peripheral blood mononuclear cells (PBMCs), obtained from a glioma patient treated with radiotherapy, temozolomide or both.

CDR3 protein: CASSLAGRSNEQFF. The DNA of the CDR3 is TGTGCCAGCAGCTTGGCGGGAAGGAGCAATGAGCAGTTCTTC. This chain links TRBV5-5 with TRBJ2-1; tentative D call: TRBD2 (5 bases). Trimming cost V 0 bases and J 6 bases, with 10 bases left between them. The CDR3 consists of 14 residues. The germline CDR1 and CDR2 sequences are SGHKS and YYEKEE (reference sequence).